This T cell receptor (beta chain) was sequenced for a study of vaccination effects on CD4 cells after COVID-19. Across the whole study: Two-dose BNT162b2 or mRNA-1273 vaccination was given to participants. Findings and limits, study-wide: Healthy vaccinees had only 1 of 255 vaccine-induced clones cross-react with common cold coronaviruses. Missing from the study were early post-infection timepoints, and its convalescent patients were few.

Data came from immunoSEQ multiplex PCR; TCRdb stores just in-frame clones and leaves some out. The sample lists 74,000 or so clones, roughly 80% seen once, with 10% to 15% in the top ten. As to this clone: Its antigen is not identified.

Trimming pared 4 bases from V and 0 bases from J, leaving 14 bases between. The CDR3 consists of 16 residues. The V gene's germline CDR1 is SGDLS and CDR2 YYNGEE. Antigen-specific CD4+ T cell clonotypes were called by their expansion after viral peptide-pool culture in ViraFEST. The culture ran for under eleven days, and then CD4+ T cells were isolated. The healthy vaccine recipients, who had no prior SARS-CoV-2 infection, showed negative nucleocapsid antibodies. Days 3 and 7 were when half the medium was replaced with IL-2 medium. The J gene is TRBJ1-3, the V gene TRBV9; a weak D match, TRBD1 (6 bases). The clonotype comes from a human donor who received a COVID-19 vaccine. The sequenced sample was CD4+ T cells from PBMCs cultured with SARS-CoV-2 spike peptides, obtained before COVID-19 vaccination. CDR3 loop: CASSIGGTLSGNTIYF. CDR3 DNA sequence: TGTGCCAGCAGCATCGGGGGGACACTCTCTGGAAACACCATATATTTT.